Following are 10 T cell receptor beta chains from one sample sequenced in a study of CD8 T cells in Susac syndrome. The authors reverse transcribed roughly 0.5 to 1 ug RNA with random hexamers. TCRdb used MiXCR to reprocess the immunoSEQ multiplex PCR reads, holding one entry per CDR3 protein. This table has hundreds of thousands of distinct CDR3 sequences, about 93% appearing once. The sample comprised CD4+ T cells from PBMCs. These receptors all stem from a human donor with multiple sclerosis.

This chain connects TRBV7-3 to TRBJ2-4; 9 nucleotides align to TRBD2. The CDR3 covers 14 residues. Germline V gene sequence: CDR1 SGHTA, CDR2 FQGTGA. The trim removed 10 bases at V and 6 bases at J, leaving 10 bases unmatched. CDR3 loop: CATAASGTSNIQYF. The CDR3 bases are TGTGCCACGGCGGCTAGCGGGACCTCAAACATTCAGTACTTC.

The chain couples TRBV6-5 to TRBJ2-5; D possibly uses TRBD1 or TRBD2 (5 bases each). CDR3 length equals 16 residues. Trimming took 2 bases from V and 5 from J, leaving 18 bases between them. The V gene's germline CDR1 is MNHEY and CDR2 SVGAGI. CDR3 sequence (DNA): TGTGCCAGCAGTTACCGAAGATTTGGGGGTCTGGAGACCCAGTACTTC. Encoded protein: CASSYRRFGGLETQYF.

This clonotype was detected a few times. V is TRBV9 and J is TRBJ1-3; D is uncertain. Trimming pared 0 bases from V and 0 bases from J, leaving 4 bases between. CDR3 length: 14 amino acids. CDR1 is SGDLS, CDR2 YYNGEE, per germline. CDR3 loop: CASSVDYSGNTIYF. As DNA, the CDR3 is TGTGCCAGCAGCGTAGATTACTCTGGAAACACCATATATTTT.

The chain carries TRBV5-1 and TRBJ2-6; D remains ambiguous. The CDR3 loop spans 17 amino acids. V gave up 2 bases and J gave up 1 base, with 13 bases separating them. Germline V lookup: CDR1 SGHRS, CDR2 YFSETQ. The CDR3 sequence is CASSFLGIGSGANVLTF. In nucleotides, the CDR3 is TGCGCCAGCAGCTTTTTAGGGATAGGGTCTGGGGCCAACGTCCTGACTTTC.

This chain connects TRBV11-3 to TRBJ2-1; D is unclear. Germline V gene lookup returns CDR1 SGHNT and CDR2 YENEEA. V lost 4 bases to trimming and J lost 13 bases, with 17 bases between them. This CDR3 has 13 residues. CDR3 amino acids: CASSSQILPAQFF. CDR3 nucleotide sequence: TGTGCCAGCAGCTCCCAAATTCTCCCGGCCCAGTTCTTC.

The chain joins TRBV24-1 to TRBJ1-1, with D hard to call. CDR1 is KGHDR and CDR2 is SFDVKD in the germline V gene. Trimming removed 5 bases from V and 1 base from J, with 7 bases in between. The CDR3 loop spans 13 amino acids. As DNA, the CDR3 is TGTGCCACCAGTGGGGGAGGGAACACTGAAGCTTTCTTT. Its translation is CATSGGGNTEAFF.

This chain uses TRBV7-9 with TRBJ1-5; 8 nucleotides align to TRBD1. The CDR3 has 13 amino acids. Germline CDR1 is SEHNR and CDR2 is FQNEAQ (reference sequence). J lost 5 bases, V lost 5 bases, and 2 bases had no gene match. As DNA, the CDR3 is TGTGCCAGCAGCCAACAGGGGGATCAGCCCCAGCATTTT. It is translated as CASSQQGDQPQHF. Complete variable domain (other parts from reference TRBV7-9 and TRBJ1-5): DTGVSQNPRHKITKRGQNVTFRCDPISEHNRLYWYRQTLGQGPEFLTYFQNEAQLEKSRLLSDRFSAERPKGSFSTLEIQRTEQGDSAMYLCASSQQGDQPQHFGDGTRLSIL.

This clonotype was counted a single time. The chain links TRBV20-1 to TRBJ2-1; unclear D gene. The CDR3 spans 12 residues. V was shortened by 3 bases and J by 5 bases, with 8 bases between the two germline ends. From germline, CDR1 is DFQATT and CDR2 SNEGSKA (reference sequence). The CDR3 DNA reads as TGCAGTGCTAGGCACAGAAACAATGAGCAGTTCTTC. Its translation is CSARHRNNEQFF.

The chain has TRBV2 and TRBJ1-2; D remains unclear. The germline V gene encodes CDR1 SNHLY and CDR2 FYNNEI. Trimming removed 3 bases at V and 8 bases at J, with 10 bases between. This CDR3 comprises 12 residues. The CDR3 DNA is TGTGCCAGCAGTGATAGGAGGGTGGGCTACACCTTC. Protein: CASSDRRVGYTF. The variable domain in full, completed from reference TRBV2 and TRBJ1-2, reads EPEVTQTPSHQVTQMGQEVILRCVPISNHLYFYWYRQILGQKVEFLVSFYNNEISEKSEIFDDQFSVERPDGSNFTLKIRSTKLEDSAMYFCASSDRRVGYTFGSGTRLTVV.

This clonotype is a singleton in its sample. This sequence joins TRBV3-1 and TRBJ1-5; D not resolved. Trimming took off 1 base at V and 9 bases at J, with 10 bases between the two ends. CDR3 length: 13 amino acids. Germline assignment: CDR1 LGHDT and CDR2 YNNKEL (reference sequence). CDR3 nucleotide sequence: TGTGCCAGCAGCCAAGCTAGAAGGTCGCCCCAGCATTTT. It specifies CASSQARRSPQHF.